These 5 T cell receptor beta chains originate from one sample sequenced in a study of blood T cell repertoires in COVID-19. Generated by immunoSEQ multiplex PCR, the TCRdb table keeps only in-frame clones and is missing some. Among hundreds of thousands of clones listed, approximately 85% were seen once. The material sequenced was peripheral blood. These receptors were taken from a man aged 50-59 years with active or convalescent COVID-19.

In its sample, this clone was seen once. The rearrangement links TRBV4-2 to TRBJ2-1; D is ambiguous. The CDR3 consists of 15 residues. The V and J ends lost 3 bases and 5 bases respectively, with 14 bases between them. CDR1 and CDR2 from the germline V gene are LGHNA and YNFKEQ. CDR3 sequence reads: CASSHSPTPDNEQFF. The CDR3, as DNA: TGTGCCAGCAGCCATAGCCCGACCCCCGACAATGAGCAGTTCTTC.

The J gene is TRBJ1-1, the V gene TRBV6-4; TRBD1 matches at 12 bases. Germline V CDR1 and CDR2: MRHNA, SNTAGT. The trim removed 3 bases at V and 4 bases at J, leaving 3 bases unmatched. The CDR3 covers 15 residues. The CDR3 protein is CASSEGTGGLTEAFF. For the CDR3, the DNA is TGTGCCAGCAGTGAAGGGACAGGGGGCCTCACTGAAGCTTTCTTT.

The chain is built from TRBV9 and TRBJ2-3; no reliable D call. The CDR3 spans 16 residues. V lost 3 bases and J lost 1, with 15 bases in between. Germline V CDR1 and CDR2: SGDLS, YYNGEE. The CDR3 sequence is CASSAVDLGGTDTQYF. The CDR3 DNA is TGTGCCAGCAGCGCTGTCGACCTAGGAGGCACAGATACGCAGTATTTT.

The chain carries TRBV10-3 and TRBJ1-6; the D gene is possibly TRBD1 (6 bases). This CDR3 is 13 amino acids long. The germline CDR1 and CDR2 sequences are ENHRY and SYGVKD. V lost 7 bases and J lost 10, with 14 bases in between. The CDR3 coding sequence is TGTGCCATCAAGGCAACAGGGAACTCACCCCTCCACTTT. It is translated as CAIKATGNSPLHF.

J is TRBJ2-1 and V is TRBV28; TRBD1 matches 8 bases. CDR1 and CDR2 (germline): MDHEN, SYDVKM. V was pared by 4 bases and J by 3 bases, with 11 bases of the junction left unmatched. The CDR3 consists of 17 residues. This CDR3 is CASSSGLGQGGYNEQFF. CDR3 in DNA: TGTGCCAGCAGTTCCGGACTCGGACAGGGCGGCTACAATGAGCAGTTCTTC.